This T cell receptor (beta chain) comes out of a study of T cell repertoires in cytomegalovirus infection. Study-level findings and limits: It was HLA-C-restricted CMV-specific TCR beta clonotypes that dominated the response ex vivo.

MiXCR, applied by TCRdb to the reads, yields one record per CDR3 protein. The table has about 600,000 distinct CDR3 sequences, roughly a quarter seen once. As regards this clonotype: Its antigen is unknown.

J lost 7 bases, V lost 3 bases, and 8 bases had no gene match. The germline V gene encodes CDR1 LGHNT and CDR2 FRNRAP. This CDR3 spans 14 amino acids. The rearrangement uses TRBV12-5 and TRBJ1-2; the match to TRBD1 covers 7 bases. This receptor was taken from a human donor in good health (CMV status not recorded). Some clones in this sample may be carry-over from other donors' samples. Sequencing was carried out using CD8+ T cells from PBMCs. CDR3 loop: CASGFSPGQLGYTF. The CDR3, as DNA: TGTGCTAGTGGTTTCTCCCCGGGACAGCTTGGCTACACCTTC.